One sample yielded the 19 T cell receptor beta chains listed below, sequenced in a study of blood T cell repertoires in COVID-19 (dated by TCRdb to about 2020). Preparation of the library involved the immunoSEQ multiplex PCR assay. TCRdb stores this immuneACCESS table with in-frame sequences only. Part of the clones is absent; in the studies checked, under half of the shortfall reflects unresolved V genes, and no reason is known for the rest. For this sample there are fewer than 300,000 clones; around 90% appear just once. The ten largest clones take up 9% to 9.5% of the sample. Sequences were obtained from peripheral blood. These receptors all come from a man between 18 and 35 years old with active or convalescent COVID-19.

A single count supports this clone. Other DNA sequences from this sample encode an identical CDR3 as well. The chain employs TRBV20-1 and TRBJ1-2; D uncertain. CDR3 length: 11 residues. Germline loops: CDR1 DFQATT, CDR2 SNEGSKA (reference sequence). V was shortened by 1 base and J by 7 bases, with 7 bases between the two germline ends. In DNA, the CDR3 is TGCAGTGCTAGAGGTGCAGGTGGCTACACCTTC. This codes for CSARGAGGYTF.

The chain couples TRBV13 to TRBJ1-1, with 7 bases identical to TRBD1. V trimming: 5 bases; J trimming: 1 base; junction bases outside the gene matches: 13. The CDR3 is 17 residues long. Germline CDR1 is PRHDT and CDR2 is FYEKMQ (reference sequence). The CDR3 nucleotides are TGTGCCAGCAGCCCCCCCGGGACAGCTAAAAAGAACACTGAAGCTTTCTTT. This encodes CASSPPGTAKKNTEAFF.

The chain combines TRBV5-4 with TRBJ2-2, with TRBD1 as a possible D gene (6 bases). The CDR3 runs to 15 residues. Germline assignment: CDR1 SGHNT and CDR2 YYREEE (reference sequence). V lost 7 bases and J lost 8, with 21 bases in between. CDR3 region: CASSPQPGAQGELFF. CDR3 DNA: TGTGCCAGCTCCCCCCAACCAGGGGCACAGGGGGAGCTGTTTTTT.

This sequence joins TRBV6-1 and TRBJ1-2; 7 bases align to TRBD1. The germline CDR1 and CDR2 sequences are MNHNS and SASEGT. The V and J ends lost 5 bases and 6 bases, in that order; junction bases with no gene match: 9. The CDR3 has 14 residues. Here the CDR3 DNA reads TGTGCCAGCAGTAACAAAGGGGGCGTGGATGGCTACACCTTC. It specifies CASSNKGGVDGYTF.

This chain connects TRBV6-9 to TRBJ1-1, with no clear D. CDR3 length: 13 amino acids. CDR1 is MNHGY and CDR2 is SVAAGI in the germline V gene. V gave up 2 bases and J gave up 4 bases, with 8 bases separating them. The CDR3 sequence is CASSYTAITEAFF. CDR3 sequence (DNA): TGTGCCAGCAGTTATACAGCCATCACTGAAGCTTTCTTT.

V is TRBV27 and J is TRBJ1-1, with 7 bases fitting TRBD1. The V segment lost 5 bases and the J segment 0 bases; nucleotides outside the gene matches: 3. Germline-derived CDR1 and CDR2 are MNHEY and SMNVEV (reference sequence). CDR3 size: 14 residues. DNA of the CDR3: TGTGCCAGCAGTCAGGACAGGTTGAACACTGAAGCTTTCTTT. It encodes CASSQDRLNTEAFF.

This chain uses TRBV7-2 with TRBJ1-2; 7 nucleotides line up with TRBD1. The CDR3 loop spans 13 amino acids. The germline CDR1 and CDR2 sequences are SGHTA and FQGNSA. J lost 0 bases, V lost 6 bases, and 1 base had no gene match. The CDR3 region has the DNA TGTGCCAGCAGAGGACAGGCTAACTATGGCTACACCTTC. Translation: CASRGQANYGYTF.

The rearrangement joins TRBV2 to TRBJ2-5; 10 nucleotides agree with TRBD2. The germline CDR1 and CDR2 sequences are SNHLY and FYNNEI. The J segment lost 1 base and the V segment lost 3 bases, leaving 2 bases of the junction unmatched. The CDR3 extends over 15 amino acids. The CDR3 DNA reads as TGTGCCAGCAGTGATCCTAGCGGGGGCCAAGAGACCCAGTACTTC. This translates into CASSDPSGGQETQYF.

This chain uses TRBV7-8 with TRBJ2-7; D may be TRBD1 (5 bases). The CDR3 has 19 residues. The germline V gene has CDR1 SGHVS and CDR2 FQNEAQ. Deletions cut 5 bases from V and 3 bases from J, with 29 bases between. DNA of the CDR3: TGTGCCAGCAGCACCATAGACAGTCATCTTCCCCTAGGTCGCTACGAGCAGTACTTC. Translating it yields CASSTIDSHLPLGRYEQYF.

This clone was observed at least ten times. The V call is TRBV13, the J call TRBJ2-5; 8 nucleotides line up with TRBD2. This CDR3 has 15 residues. Germline V gene data show CDR1 as PRHDT and CDR2 as FYEKMQ (reference sequence). J lost 4 bases, V lost 2 bases, and 6 bases had no gene match. CDR3 in amino acids: CASSLYRGGGETQYF. As DNA, the CDR3 is TGTGCCAGCAGCTTATATCGGGGGGGTGGAGAGACCCAGTACTTC. Using reference TRBV13 and TRBJ2-5 for the parts outside the CDR3, the full variable domain is AAGVIQSPRHLIKEKRETATLKCYPIPRHDTVYWYQQGPGQDPQFLISFYEKMQSDKGSIPDRFSAQQFSDYHSELNMSSLELGDSALYFCASSLYRGGGETQYFGPGTRLLVL.

This clone was observed once. The rearrangement joins TRBV2 to TRBJ2-5; 7 bases match TRBD1. CDR3 size: 15 residues. The trim removed 7 bases at V and 4 bases at J, leaving 12 bases unmatched. The germline V gene encodes CDR1 SNHLY and CDR2 FYNNEI. CDR3 DNA: TGTGCCAGCACAATACAGGGGTTGGTGGTAGAGACCCAGTACTTC. It codes for CASTIQGLVVETQYF.

The genes are TRBV6-5 and TRBJ1-1; 7 bases match TRBD1. V lost 6 bases to trimming and J lost 2 bases; unmatched junction nucleotides: 9. The CDR3 spans 15 residues. Per the germline V gene, CDR1 is MNHEY and CDR2 is SVGAGI. In DNA, the CDR3 is TGTGCCAGCAGGGGATCCGGGACAGCTAACACTGAAGCTTTCTTT. It codes for CASRGSGTANTEAFF.

This clone has a single count. The gene calls are TRBV3-1 (or the pseudogene TRBV3-2) and TRBJ2-7, with D perhaps matching TRBD1 (5 bases). Germline loops: CDR1 LGHDT, CDR2 YNNKEL (reference sequence). CDR3 length equals 16 residues. Trimming cost V 0 bases and J 7 bases, with 19 bases left between them. CDR3 in amino acids: CASSQEVPGSRWEQYF. CDR3 bases: TGTGCCAGCAGCCAAGAAGTCCCAGGGTCCAGGTGGGAGCAGTACTTC.

V gene TRBV11-2 combines with J gene TRBJ2-3; 9 bases are a match to TRBD1. The CDR3 contains 14 residues. V was pared by 4 bases and J by 11 bases, with 10 bases of the junction left unmatched. Germline CDR1 is SGHAT and CDR2 is FQNNGV. The CDR3 here is CASSSPRRDRVQYF. As DNA, the CDR3 is TGTGCCAGCAGCTCCCCCCGCCGGGACAGGGTGCAGTATTTT.

The chain has TRBV10-3 and TRBJ2-7; no definite D call. V dropped 7 bases and J dropped 2 bases, with 21 bases sitting between them. The germline CDR1 and CDR2 sequences are ENHRY and SYGVKD. The CDR3 is 16 amino acids. The CDR3 is CAITSLPQQFPYEQYF. Written as DNA, the CDR3 is TGTGCCATCACTTCTCTTCCTCAACAATTCCCCTACGAGCAGTACTTC.

This clone turned up a few times. This CDR3 is CASSPYVDRPYNEQFF. CDR3 in DNA: TGTGCCAGCAGCCCGTATGTGGACAGACCATACAATGAGCAGTTCTTC. This chain links TRBV7-3 with TRBJ2-1, with a tentative D call TRBD1 (6 bases). Germline V CDR1 and CDR2: SGHTA, FQGTGA. V lost 5 bases and J lost 4, with 18 bases in between. The CDR3 runs to 16 residues. The entire variable domain, with the rest obtained from reference TRBV7-3 and TRBJ2-1, is as follows: GAGVSQTPSNKVTEKGKYVELRCDPISGHTALYWYRQSLGQGPEFLIYFQGTGAADDSGLPNDRFFAVRPEGSVSTLKIQRTERGDSAVYLCASSPYVDRPYNEQFFGPGTRLTVL.

The CDR3 loop is CASSLGGDYEQYF. The CDR3 region has the DNA TGTGCCAGCAGCTTGGGGGGAGATTACGAGCAGTACTTC. The chain employs TRBV5-5 and TRBJ2-7, with D perhaps TRBD2 (5 bases). The CDR3 has 13 residues. CDR1 and CDR2 from the germline V gene are SGHKS and YYEKEE (reference sequence). V lost 0 bases, J lost 4 bases, and 8 bases lay in between.

This clone has a count of ten or more. The chain is built from TRBV6-2 or TRBV6-3 and TRBJ2-7, with a weak D call TRBD2 (6 bases). Trimming cost V 0 bases and J 2 bases, with 8 bases left between them. CDR3 size: 14 residues. CDR1 and CDR2 from the germline V gene are MNHEY and SVGEGT. The CDR3 DNA is TGTGCCAGCAGTTACTCGTTAGCGGCCTACGAGCAGTACTTC. This sequence encodes CASSYSLAAYEQYF.

V usage is TRBV19 and J usage is TRBJ2-5, with D tentatively TRBD1 (5 bases). The CDR3 length is 15 residues. CDR1 LNHDA and CDR2 SQIVND come from the germline V gene (reference sequence). Between the trimmed V and J ends, which lost 4 bases and 1 base, there was a span of 13 bases. The CDR3 loop is CASSNGLGRQETQYF. CDR3 in DNA: TGTGCCAGTAGTAACGGTCTGGGGCGCCAAGAGACCCAGTACTTC.